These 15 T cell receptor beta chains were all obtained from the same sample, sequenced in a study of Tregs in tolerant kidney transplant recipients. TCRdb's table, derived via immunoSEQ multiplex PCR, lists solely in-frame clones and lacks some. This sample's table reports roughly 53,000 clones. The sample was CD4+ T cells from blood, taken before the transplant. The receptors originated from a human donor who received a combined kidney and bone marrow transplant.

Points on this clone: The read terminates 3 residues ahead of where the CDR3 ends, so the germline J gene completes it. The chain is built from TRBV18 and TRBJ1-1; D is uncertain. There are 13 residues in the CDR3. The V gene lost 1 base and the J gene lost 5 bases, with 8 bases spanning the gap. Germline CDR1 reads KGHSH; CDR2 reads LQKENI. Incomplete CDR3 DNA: TGTGCCAGCTCACCACTTTGGCAGACTGAA. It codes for CASSPLWQTE. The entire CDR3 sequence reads CASSPLWQTEAFF.

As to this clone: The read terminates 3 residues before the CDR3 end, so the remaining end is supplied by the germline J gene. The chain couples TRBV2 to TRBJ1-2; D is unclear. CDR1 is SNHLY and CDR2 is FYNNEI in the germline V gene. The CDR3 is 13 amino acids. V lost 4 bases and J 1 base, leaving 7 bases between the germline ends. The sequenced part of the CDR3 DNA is TGTGCCAGCAGTGTTACGGGTAACTATGGC. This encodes CASSVTGNYG. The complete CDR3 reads CASSVTGNYGYTF.

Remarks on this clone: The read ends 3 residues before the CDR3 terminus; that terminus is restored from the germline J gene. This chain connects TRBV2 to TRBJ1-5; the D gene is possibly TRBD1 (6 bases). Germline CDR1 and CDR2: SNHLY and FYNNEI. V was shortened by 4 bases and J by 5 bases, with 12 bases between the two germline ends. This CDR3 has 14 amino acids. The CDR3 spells CASSAQGRDQPQHF. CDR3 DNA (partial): TGTGCCAGCAGTGCACAGGGTCGTGATCAGCCC. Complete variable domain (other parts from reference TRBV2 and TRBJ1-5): EPEVTQTPSHQVTQMGQEVILRCVPISNHLYFYWYRQILGQKVEFLVSFYNNEISEKSEIFDDQFSVERPDGSNFTLKIRSTKLEDSAMYFCASSAQGRDQPQHFGDGTRLSIL.

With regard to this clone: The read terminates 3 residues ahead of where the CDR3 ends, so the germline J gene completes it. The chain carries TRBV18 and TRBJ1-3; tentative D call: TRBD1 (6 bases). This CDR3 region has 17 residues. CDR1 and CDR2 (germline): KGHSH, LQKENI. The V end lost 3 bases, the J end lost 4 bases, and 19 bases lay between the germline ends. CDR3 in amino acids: CASSPQTGRSGGNTIYF. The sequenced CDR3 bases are TGTGCCAGCTCACCTCAGACAGGTCGCTCTGGGGGAAACACC.

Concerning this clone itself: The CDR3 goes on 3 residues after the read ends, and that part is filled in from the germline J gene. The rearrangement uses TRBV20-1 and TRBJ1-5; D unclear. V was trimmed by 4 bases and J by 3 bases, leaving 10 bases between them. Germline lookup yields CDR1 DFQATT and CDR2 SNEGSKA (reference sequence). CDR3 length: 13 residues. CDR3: CSATPSPNQPQHF. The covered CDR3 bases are TGCAGTGCTACACCAAGCCCCAATCAGCCC.

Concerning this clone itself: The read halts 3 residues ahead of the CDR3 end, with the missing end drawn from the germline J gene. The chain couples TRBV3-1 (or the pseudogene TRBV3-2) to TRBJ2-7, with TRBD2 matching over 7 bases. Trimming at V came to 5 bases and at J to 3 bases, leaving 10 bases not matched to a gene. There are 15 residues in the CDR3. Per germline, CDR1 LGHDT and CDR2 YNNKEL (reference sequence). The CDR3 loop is CASSFRLAPNYEQYF. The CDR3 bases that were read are TGTGCCAGCAGCTTCCGACTAGCCCCAAACTACGAG.

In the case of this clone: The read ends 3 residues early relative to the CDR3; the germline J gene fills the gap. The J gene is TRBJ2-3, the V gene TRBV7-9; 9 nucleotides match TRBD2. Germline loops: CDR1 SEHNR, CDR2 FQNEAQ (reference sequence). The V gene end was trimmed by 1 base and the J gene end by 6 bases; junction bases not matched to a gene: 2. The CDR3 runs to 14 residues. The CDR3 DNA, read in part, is TGTGCCAGCAGCTTAGAGGCGGGAGGGGATACG. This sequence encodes CASSLEAGGDT. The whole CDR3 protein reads CASSLEAGGDTQYF.

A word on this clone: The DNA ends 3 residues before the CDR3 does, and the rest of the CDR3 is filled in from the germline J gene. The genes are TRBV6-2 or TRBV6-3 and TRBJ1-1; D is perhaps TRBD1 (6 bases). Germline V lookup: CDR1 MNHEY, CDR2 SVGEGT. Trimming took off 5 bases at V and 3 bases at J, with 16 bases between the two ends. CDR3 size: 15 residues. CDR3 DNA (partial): TGTGCCAGCAGTATCCGGGACATAACGCACACTGAA. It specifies CASSIRDITHTE. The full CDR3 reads CASSIRDITHTEAFF.

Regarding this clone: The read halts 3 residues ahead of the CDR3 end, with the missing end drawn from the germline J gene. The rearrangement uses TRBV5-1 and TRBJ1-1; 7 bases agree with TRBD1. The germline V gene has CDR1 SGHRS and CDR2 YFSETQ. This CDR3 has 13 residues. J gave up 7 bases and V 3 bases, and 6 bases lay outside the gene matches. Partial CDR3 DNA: TGCGCCAGCAGCTGGGACCGGGACAGTGAA. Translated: CASSWDRDSE. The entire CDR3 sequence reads CASSWDRDSEAFF.

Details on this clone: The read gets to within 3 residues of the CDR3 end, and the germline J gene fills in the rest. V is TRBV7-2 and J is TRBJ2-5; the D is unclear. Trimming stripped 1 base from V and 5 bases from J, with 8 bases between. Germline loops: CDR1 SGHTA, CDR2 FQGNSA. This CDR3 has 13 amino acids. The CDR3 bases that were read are TGTGCCAGCAGCTTAGTCTTCGGTGAGACC. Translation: CASSLVFGET. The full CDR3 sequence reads CASSLVFGETQYF.

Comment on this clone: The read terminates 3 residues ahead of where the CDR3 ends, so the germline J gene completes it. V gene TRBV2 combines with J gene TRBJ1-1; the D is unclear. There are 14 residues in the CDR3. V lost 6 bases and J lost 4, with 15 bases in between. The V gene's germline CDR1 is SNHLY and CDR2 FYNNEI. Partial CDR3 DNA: TGTGCCAGCAGCCCCTCACTGCTGATCACTGAA. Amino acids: CASSPSLLITE. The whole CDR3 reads CASSPSLLITEAFF.

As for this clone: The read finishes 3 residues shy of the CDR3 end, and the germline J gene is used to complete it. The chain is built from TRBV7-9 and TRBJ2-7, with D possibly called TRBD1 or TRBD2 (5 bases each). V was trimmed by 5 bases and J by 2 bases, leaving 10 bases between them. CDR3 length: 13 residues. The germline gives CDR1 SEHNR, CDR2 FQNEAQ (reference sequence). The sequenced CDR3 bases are TGTGCCAGCAGCCTGAGGGGAACCTACGAG. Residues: CASSLRGTYE. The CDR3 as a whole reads CASSLRGTYEQYF.

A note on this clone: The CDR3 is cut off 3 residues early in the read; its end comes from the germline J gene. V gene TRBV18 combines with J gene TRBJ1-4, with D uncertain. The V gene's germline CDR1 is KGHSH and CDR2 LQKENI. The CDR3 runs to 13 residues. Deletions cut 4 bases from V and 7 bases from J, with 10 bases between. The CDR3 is CASSLEPGEKLFF. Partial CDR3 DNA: TGTGCCAGCTCACTAGAACCAGGTGAAAAA. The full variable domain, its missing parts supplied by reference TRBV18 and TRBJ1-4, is NAGVMQNPRHLVRRRGQEARLRCSPMKGHSHVYWYRQLPEEGLKFMVYLQKENIIDESGMPKERFSAEFPKEGPSILRIQQVVRGDSAAYFCASSLEPGEKLFFGSGTQLSVL.

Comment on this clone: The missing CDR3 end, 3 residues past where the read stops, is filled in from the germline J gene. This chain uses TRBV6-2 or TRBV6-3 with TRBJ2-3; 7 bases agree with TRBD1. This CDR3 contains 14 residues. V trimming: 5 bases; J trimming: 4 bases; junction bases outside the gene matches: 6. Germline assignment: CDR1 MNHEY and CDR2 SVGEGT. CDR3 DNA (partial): TGTGCCAGCAGTAAGGACAGGAAGGCAGATACG. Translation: CASSKDRKADT. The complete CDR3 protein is CASSKDRKADTQYF.

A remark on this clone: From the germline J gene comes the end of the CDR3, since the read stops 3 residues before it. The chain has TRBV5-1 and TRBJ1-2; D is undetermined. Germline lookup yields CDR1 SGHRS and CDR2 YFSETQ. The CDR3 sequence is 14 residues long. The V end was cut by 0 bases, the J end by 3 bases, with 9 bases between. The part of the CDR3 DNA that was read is TGCGCCAGCAGCTTGGAGAACGGTGACTATGGC. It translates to CASSLENGDYG. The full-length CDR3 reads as CASSLENGDYGYTF.